This TCR beta chain was captured in a study of T cell clonotyping in hematopoietic cell transplantation. The table came from immunoSEQ multiplex PCR; TCRdb's copy has only in-frame clones and leaves some out. The table has approximately 10,000 clones, about 51% seen once. This CDR3 comprises 14 residues. V lost 5 bases, J lost 8 bases, and 6 bases stayed unmatched. Germline V gives CDR1 MNHEY, CDR2 SVGAGI. This receptor was obtained from a female patient aged 50 to 60 who had an allogeneic stem cell transplant from an unrelated donor, so the T cells may come from the graft donor. Some clones in this sample may be carry-over from other donors' samples. This sequence joins TRBV6-5 and TRBJ1-6; TRBD1 agrees at 7 bases. The material was peripheral blood mononuclear cells, obtained 100 days after allogeneic stem cell transplant. This CDR3 reads CASSTYRGDSPLHF. CDR3 in DNA: TGTGCCAGCAGTACCTACAGGGGAGATTCACCCCTCCACTTT.